This T cell receptor beta chain derives from a study of T cell repertoires in cytomegalovirus infection. Study-wide context: Peptides in the study included HLA-C-restricted and HLA-B-restricted CMV epitopes. Matching HLA type and CMV infection were both indicated by public TCR beta signatures.

In the case of this clonotype: Antigen unknown.

TCRdb passed the reads through MiXCR, listing each CDR3 protein once. The profile covers approximately 910,000 distinct CDR3 sequences, with around 31% appearing a single time and more than 12% taken by the ten largest. The source material was cultured CD8+ T cells from PBMCs, sampled from culture after CMV antigen stimulation. The clonotype comes from a human donor in good health (CMV status not recorded). Some clones in this sample may be carry-over from other donors' samples.

CDR3 in DNA: TGTGCCAGCAGTTACCCGCCGATGACAGCGGGCACTTCGAACACCGGGGAGCTGTTTTTT. This gives the protein CASSYPPMTAGTSNTGELFF. The chain recombines TRBV6-5 with TRBJ2-2; possible D gene TRBD2, 6 bases. Germline V gene data show CDR1 as MNHEY and CDR2 as SVGAGI. The CDR3 length is 20 residues. Trimming pared 2 bases from V and 0 bases from J, leaving 22 bases between.